A single T cell receptor (beta chain) is shown here with its context. The data originate from a study of blood T cell repertoires in COVID-19. As for the study in general: PBMCs, B-cell-depleted T cells, or T cells were the source of the cDNA or gDNA that made up the material.

Only in-frame clones appear in the TCRdb table, and some are missing; sequencing was by immunoSEQ multiplex PCR. The sample comprises tens of thousands of clones, less than 90% of which are singletons, and around 16% rests with the top ten. The CDR3 runs 16 residues. Germline loops: CDR1 WNHNN, CDR2 SYGVQD (reference sequence). V lost 1 base and J 3 bases, leaving 15 bases between the germline ends. The J gene is TRBJ1-2, the V gene TRBV10-1; D may be TRBD1 (5 bases). The sequence derives from a man in his fifties or sixties with COVID-19, enrolled during active disease. The specimen sequenced was peripheral blood. CDR3 DNA sequence: TGCGCCAGCAGTGAGTGGGGGGAGCTGGAGGACTATGGCTACACCTTC. It specifies CASSEWGELEDYGYTF.